This TCR beta chain appears in the sequencing data of a study of shared clonotypes between healthy human individuals (dated by TCRdb to 2018 to 2020). Concerning the study at large: The cohort included a few men and a couple of women between 18 and 49 years of age. For each donor, CD4 naive and CD4 memory were each run on three plates, CD8 naive on two plates, and CD8 memory on one plate. Libraries were prepared and TCR repertoires were sequenced by different laboratories using diverse techniques, in order to increase sequencing depth and limit assay-specific biases. To estimate repertoire size and how much clonotype sharing occurs between individuals, the study deeply sequenced the blood TCR repertoires of 5 or 6 healthy adults. Per donor, leukapheresis produced somewhere between about 0.94 and 8.9 billion PBMCs. Results the study describes overall, beyond this receptor: Incomplete sequencing was indicated by rarefaction of sorted-subset datasets, despite the large sequencing depth. Compared with non-shared clonotypes, the clonotypes found in all four sorted-subset donors had higher generation probabilities. Naive subsets generally had larger estimated clonotype richness than memory subsets. Sharing across a few donors was observed for about 4.8% of naive CD4, less than 4% of naive CD8, 2% to 2.5% of memory CD4, and roughly 0.4% of memory CD8 clonotypes. Because the study included a small number of donors, the genetic and exposure-history diversity represented was limited. Based on pairwise subsampling, the degree of clonotype sharing among donors was expected to be affected by sequencing depth. Sampling was restricted to blood, and TCR repertoires in tissue are likely to differ from TCR repertoires in blood.

Using the deep immunoSEQ assay, multiplex PCR amplified TCR CDR3 regions from genomic DNA. Genomic DNA extracted from each cell subset was distributed evenly over all wells of several immunoSEQ 96-well plates, and each plate served as one replicate. For sorted subsets, each replicate PCR was loaded with approximately 190 ng genomic DNA, equivalent to some 31,000 T cell genomes. Purified libraries were quantified with a Qubit 3.0 fluorometer, sized on a Bioanalyzer 2100, and re-quantified with the KAPA Library Quantification kit. A separate single-read 150-cycle Illumina NextSeq 550 flow cell was used to sequence each immunoSEQ 96-well plate. The paper's processing steps were these. Because only junctional sequences without quality scores were contained in the immunoSEQ output, filtering matching that applied to full-length reads could not be performed. Sequences were annotated with PyIR, a Python wrapper for IgBLAST v1.9, using IMGT germline references to assign V/J genes and CDR3. Reads were removed for weak V/J assignments (E-value above 1e-6), missing CDR3, stop codons, out-of-frame junctions, or ambiguous translated residues. V3J clonotypes were defined by identical inferred V gene, J gene, and CDR3 amino acid sequence. Percentage overlap between repertoires was computed as shared unique clonotypes divided by the size of the smaller repertoire. Repertoire richness was assessed with RTK rarefaction, the Chao1 estimator, and Recon v2.1 estimates of unobserved clonotypes. Generation probabilities for all TCRbeta clonotypes obtained by the gDNA method from a few donors were computed using OLGA. TCRdb obtained this table from immuneACCESS and retained in-frame rearrangements with V and J assigned. These tables miss some clones; where compared with another copy, unresolved V genes account for less than half of the shortfall, and the remainder is unexplained. Clone size and V and J calls were adopted from that table, with D and trimming inferred from the DNA. In all, the sample holds more than 2,000,000 clones, and 93% of those were seen once. The ten largest clonotypes hold 0.39% of the sample.

V sheds 5 bases and J sheds 0 bases, leaving 10 bases between their ends. The cysteine opens and the phenylalanine closes a CDR3 of 14 amino acids. The retained sequence is limited to the CDR3, 42 bases, with the frame set at the first base. In the germline V gene, CDR1 corresponds to SGHRS and CDR2 to YFSETQ. The donors were healthy, HIV-negative adults with no recently reported acute infections or vaccinations. Every donor was a Caucasian adult living in Nashville, Tennessee, USA. CD4+ T cells were enriched by magnetic negative selection, after which naive cells were positively selected on CD45RA and the negative fraction was taken as the memory subset. After blood collection by leukapheresis, PBMCs were isolated using Ficoll-Histopaque density gradient centrifugation and then cryopreserved in the vapor phase of liquid nitrogen. Purity and quantity of every magnetically sorted T cell population were checked by analytical flow cytometry. Each sorted fraction had its genomic DNA isolated and then quantified by UV absorbance on a Nanodrop 2000c.

With regard to this clone: Its antigen is still unknown. It has no much larger one-base neighbor in the sample; base qualities were not kept.

Sequencing used naive CD4+ T cells from PBMCs. What the cell subset or site label conveys for this sample: CD45RA+ positively selected. The rearranged segments are TRBV5-1 and TRBJ2-3; the D gene is possibly TRBD2, with 6 bases matching. The TCR originated in a man aged 18 to 29 in good health. Some clones in this sample may be carry-over from other donors' samples. This receptor carries the CDR3 CASRRDASTDTQYF. The nucleotide sequence reads TGCGCCAGCAGGCGGGATGCTAGCACAGATACGCAGTATTTT.